The text below deals with one T cell receptor beta chain. Its target is unknown. Method: immunoSEQ multiplex PCR; TCRdb's copy keeps in-frame clones and lacks some. The sample carries about 46,000 clones, more than 85% recorded once. The source of the sample is a study of siplizumab effects on memory and regulatory T cells. Study findings and constraints: In controls, around 25% of mappable alloreactive CD4+ clones were Treg-derived on average, versus 68.8% with siplizumab. Naive-or-memory phenotypes were unassignable for roughly 75-97% of proliferating CD4+ or CD8+ clones.

The V end lost 1 base, the J end lost 0 bases, and 6 bases lay between the germline ends. Germline V CDR1 and CDR2: SQVTM, ANQGSEA. The CDR3 extends over 13 amino acids. The material sequenced was CD8+ T cells sorted from blood. This TCR was recovered from a human donor in good health. The chain has TRBV29-1 and TRBJ1-2; D is unresolved. The DNA for the CDR3 is TGCAGCGTTGAAGGACGGGCTAACTATGGCTACACCTTC. Its protein product is CSVEGRANYGYTF.